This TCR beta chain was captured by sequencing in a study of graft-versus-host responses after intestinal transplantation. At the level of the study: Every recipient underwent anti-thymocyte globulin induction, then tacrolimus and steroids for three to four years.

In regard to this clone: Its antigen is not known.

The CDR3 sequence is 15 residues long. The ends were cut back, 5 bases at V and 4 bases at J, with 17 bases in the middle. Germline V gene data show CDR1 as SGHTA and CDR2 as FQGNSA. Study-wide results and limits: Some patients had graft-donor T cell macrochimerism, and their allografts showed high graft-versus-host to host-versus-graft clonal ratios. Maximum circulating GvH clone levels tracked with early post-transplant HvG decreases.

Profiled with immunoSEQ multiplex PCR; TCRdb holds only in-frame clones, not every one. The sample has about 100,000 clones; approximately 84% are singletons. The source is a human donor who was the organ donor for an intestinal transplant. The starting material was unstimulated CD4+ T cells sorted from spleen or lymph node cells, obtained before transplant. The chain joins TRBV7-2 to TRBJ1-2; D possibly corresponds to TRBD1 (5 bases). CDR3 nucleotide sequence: TGTGCCAGCAGCACTCAGGCGGGGCTTGGCTATGGCTACACCTTC. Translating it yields CASSTQAGLGYGYTF.